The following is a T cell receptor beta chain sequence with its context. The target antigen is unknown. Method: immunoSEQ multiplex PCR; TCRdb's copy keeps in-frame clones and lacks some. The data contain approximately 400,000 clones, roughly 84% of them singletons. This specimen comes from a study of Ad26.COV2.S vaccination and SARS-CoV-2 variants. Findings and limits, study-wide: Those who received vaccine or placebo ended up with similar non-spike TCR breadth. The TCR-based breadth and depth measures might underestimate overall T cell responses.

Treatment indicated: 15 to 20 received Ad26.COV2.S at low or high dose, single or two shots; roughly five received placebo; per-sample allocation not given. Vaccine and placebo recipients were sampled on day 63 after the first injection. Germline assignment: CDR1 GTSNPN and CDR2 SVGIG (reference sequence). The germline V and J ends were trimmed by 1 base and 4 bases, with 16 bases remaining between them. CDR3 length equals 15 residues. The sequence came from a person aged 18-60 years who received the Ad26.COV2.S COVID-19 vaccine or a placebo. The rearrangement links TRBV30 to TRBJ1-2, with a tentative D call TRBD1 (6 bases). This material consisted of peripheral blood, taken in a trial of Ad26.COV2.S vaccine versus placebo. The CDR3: CAWSASTLQGYGYTF. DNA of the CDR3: TGTGCCTGGAGTGCCTCCACACTACAGGGCTATGGCTACACCTTC.